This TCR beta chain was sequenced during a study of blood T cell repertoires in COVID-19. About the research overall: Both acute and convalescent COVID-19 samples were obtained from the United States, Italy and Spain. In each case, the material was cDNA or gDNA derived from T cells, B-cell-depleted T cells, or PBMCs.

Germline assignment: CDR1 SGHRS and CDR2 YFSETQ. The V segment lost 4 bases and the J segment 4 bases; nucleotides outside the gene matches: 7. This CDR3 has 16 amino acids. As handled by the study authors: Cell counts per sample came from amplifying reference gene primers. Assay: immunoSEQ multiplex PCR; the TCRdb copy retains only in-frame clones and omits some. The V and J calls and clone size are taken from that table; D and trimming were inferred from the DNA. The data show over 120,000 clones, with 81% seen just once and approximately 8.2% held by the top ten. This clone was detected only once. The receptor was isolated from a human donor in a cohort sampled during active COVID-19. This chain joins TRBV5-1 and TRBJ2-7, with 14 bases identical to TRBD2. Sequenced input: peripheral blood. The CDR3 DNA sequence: TGCGCCAGCAGCCCTGGACTAGCGGGAGGAGGGTACGAGCAGTACTTC. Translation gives CASSPGLAGGGYEQYF. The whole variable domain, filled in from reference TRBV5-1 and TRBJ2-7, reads KAGVTQTPRYLIKTRGQQVTLSCSPISGHRSVSWYQQTPGQGLQFLFEYFSETQRNKGNFPGRFSGRQFSNSRSEMNVSTLELGDSALYLCASSPGLAGGGYEQYFGPGTRLTVT.